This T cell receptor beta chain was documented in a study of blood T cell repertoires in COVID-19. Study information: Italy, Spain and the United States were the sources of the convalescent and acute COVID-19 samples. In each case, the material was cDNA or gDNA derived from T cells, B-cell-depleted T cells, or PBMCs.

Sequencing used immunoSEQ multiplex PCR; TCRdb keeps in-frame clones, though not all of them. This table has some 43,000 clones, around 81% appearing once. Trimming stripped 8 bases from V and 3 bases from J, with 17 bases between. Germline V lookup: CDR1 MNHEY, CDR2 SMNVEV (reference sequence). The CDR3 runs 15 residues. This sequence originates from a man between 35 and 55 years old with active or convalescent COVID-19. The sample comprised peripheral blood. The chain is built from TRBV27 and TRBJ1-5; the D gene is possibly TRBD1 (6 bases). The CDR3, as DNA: TGTGCCAGCCGACTCTTGACAGGAGCCAATCAGCCCCAGCATTTT. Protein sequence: CASRLLTGANQPQHF.